The rows below give T cell receptor beta chains drawn from one sample of a study of breast tumors, draining lymph nodes, adjacent tissues. Each CDR3 protein gets one entry after TCRdb re-called the multiplex PCR reads with MiXCR. The table records about 22,000 distinct CDR3 sequences, under 75% of them present only once. Sample: breast tumor tissue. Receptor source: a female donor with breast cancer. Some clones in this sample may be carry-over from other donors' samples. Each CDR3 is given with its conserved first and last residue. D genes are given only for firm matches. The size of a clone is reported for some rows only, either as once, few or many, or as a class for expanded clones.

>13|many|.|TRBV2|TRBJ1-2
TGTGCCAGCAGTGATCAGGCTACATATGGCTACACCTTC
CASSDQATYGYTF
>20|.|TRBD2|TRBV7-2|TRBJ2-5
TGTGCCAGCAGCTCAAAGCCCCCCGGACTAGCGGGAGGTCAGGGGGAGACCCAGTACTTC
CASSSKPPGLAGGQGETQYF
>11|many|.|TRBV30|TRBJ2-7
TGTGCCTGGAGTGTAGAGGTCGAGCAGTACTTC
CAWSVEVEQYF
>13|.|.|TRBV7-2|TRBJ1-1
TGTGCCAGCAGACTACAGGAGAACACTGAAGCTTTCTTT
CASRLQENTEAFF
>16|once|.|TRBV6-1|TRBJ1-3
TGTGCCAGCAGACGCCAAGGGAGGATGGAAGGAAACACCATATATTTT
CASRRQGRMEGNTIYF
>16|.|TRBD1|TRBV20-1|TRBJ1-2
TGCAGTGCTAGTGCCCTGGGGGGACAGGATGTTTATGGCTACACCTTC
CSASALGGQDVYGYTF
>17|many|TRBD2|TRBV6-6|TRBJ2-1
TGTGCCAGCAGTCCCGGGTCCCGGGGGGGCTCCTACAATGAGCAGTTCTTC
CASSPGSRGGSYNEQFF
>15|.|TRBD1|TRBV7-9|TRBJ1-5
TGTGCCAACAGCTTATCAGGGGGAGGTTATCAGCCCCAGCATTTT
CANSLSGGGYQPQHF
>13|.|TRBD1|TRBV20-1|TRBJ1-5
TGCAGTGCTCATCAGGGGGTCAATCAGCCCCAGCATTTT
CSAHQGVNQPQHF
>14|.|.|TRBV7-6|TRBJ1-3
TGTGCCAGCAGCTTAGGTTCATTCGGAAACACCATATATTTT
CASSLGSFGNTIYF
>11|.|.|TRBV12-3/TRBV12-4|TRBJ1-2
TGTGCCAGCAGAGAAGCGGGAGGCTACACCTTC
CASREAGGYTF
>13|few|TRBD1|TRBV5-1|TRBJ2-7
TGCGCCAGCAGCAGGGGACAGGGGTCCGAGCAGTACTTC
CASSRGQGSEQYF
>16|many|.|TRBV11-2|TRBJ1-3
TGTGCCAGCAGCCACCTAACAGGGAACTCTGGAAACACCATATATTTT
CASSHLTGNSGNTIYF
>16|once|.|TRBV7-2|TRBJ2-3
TGTGCCAGCAGCTTACTCGACAGGCTTAGCACAGATACGCAGTATTTT
CASSLLDRLSTDTQYF
>15|medium-sized|TRBD1|TRBV7-2|TRBJ2-7
TGTGCCAGCAGCTTCGGACAGGGGGCTACCTACGAGCAGTACTTC
CASSFGQGATYEQYF